The 3 T cell receptor beta chains given below trace back to one sample, sequenced in a study of T-cell memory formation after mild COVID-19. TCRdb recomputed calls from the 5' RACE reads with MiXCR, one row per CDR3 protein. The table has about 55,000 distinct CDR3 sequences, over 7.5% seen once; the top ten hold more than 0.95%. Specimen: PBMCs or a T cell subset sorted from them (not recorded which). Every receptor here comes from a man younger than 35 who had mild COVID-19 (a few samples of this study predate the infection). Cell type and time point are not known.

This clonotype was observed at least ten times. The chain carries TRBV5-1 and TRBJ1-1; 7 bases line up with TRBD1. Looked up from germline, CDR1 is SGHRS and CDR2 is YFSETQ. This CDR3 is built from 14 residues. V shed 4 bases, J shed 10 bases, and the junction held 13 bases outside the gene matches. The CDR3 DNA sequence: TGCGCCAGCAGCCTGACTCGACAGGGCCTCGGAGCTTTCTTT. Translation: CASSLTRQGLGAFF.

The J gene is TRBJ2-3, the V gene TRBV5-1; 11 bases fit TRBD2. The trim removed 9 bases at V and 2 bases at J, leaving 17 bases unmatched. Germline V gene lookup returns CDR1 SGHRS and CDR2 YFSETQ. This CDR3 spans 18 amino acids. The CDR3 nucleotides are TGCGCCACCTCGAGGGGGTCGGGACTAGCGGACTACACAGATACGCAGTATTTT. Translation: CATSRGSGLADYTDTQYF.

This clonotype was detected a few times. This chain joins TRBV7-3 and TRBJ2-3; possibly TRBD1 for D (7 bases). V was trimmed by 1 base and J by 4 bases, leaving 12 bases between them. Germline values: CDR1 SGHTA, CDR2 FQGTGA. The CDR3 spans 15 residues. CDR3 sequence reads: CASSLRQGGADTQYF. CDR3 in DNA: TGTGCCAGCAGCTTAAGACAGGGCGGGGCAGATACGCAGTATTTT.